The entry that follows covers one T cell receptor (beta chain) sequence. It was with random hexamers that about 0.45 to 1 ug RNA was reverse transcribed. TCRdb ran MiXCR on the immunoSEQ multiplex PCR reads and lists one entry per CDR3 protein. The sample has some 190,000 distinct CDR3 sequences; 90% to 95% are singletons. This sample stems from a study of CD8 T cells in Susac syndrome. CDR1 is ENHRY and CDR2 is SYGVKD in the germline V gene. Unmatched junction bases numbered 2, after V lost 7 bases and J lost 6 bases. The CDR3 has 13 amino acids. The rearrangement links TRBV10-3 to TRBJ2-1; TRBD2 agrees at 11 bases. The sequenced sample was CD4+ T cells from PBMCs. This receptor was identified in a human donor in good health. This chain's CDR3 is CAITGTSGNEQFF. The DNA of the CDR3 is TGTGCCATCACCGGGACTAGCGGCAATGAGCAGTTCTTC.